The present T cell receptor (beta chain) was sequenced within a study of beta chain features in type 1 diabetes. With respect to this clone: Its matching antigen is unknown.

CDR3 length equals 13 residues. Germline CDR1 reads PRHDT; CDR2 reads FYEKMQ (reference sequence). V was cut by 5 bases and J by 15 bases, with 17 bases left in between. Study-level results: Among all four CD4+ subsets, Type 1 diabetes patients had TCRB CDR3s that were moderately but significantly shorter.

Isolated RNA was reverse transcribed in full, so expressed TCRB transcripts were sequenced. TCRdb's copy holds only in-frame clones and misses some; the assay was immunoSEQ multiplex PCR. The sample contains 600,000 to 700,000 clones, roughly 12% of which appear only once. The sequenced sample consisted of naive CD4+ T cells from blood. The sequence came from a man aged 25-40 years with type 1 diabetes. V usage is TRBV13 and J usage is TRBJ1-6; a weak D match, TRBD1 (5 bases). In nucleotides, the CDR3 is TGTGCCAGCAGCCACAGGACGGTGGGTGACCTCCACTTT. It codes for CASSHRTVGDLHF.